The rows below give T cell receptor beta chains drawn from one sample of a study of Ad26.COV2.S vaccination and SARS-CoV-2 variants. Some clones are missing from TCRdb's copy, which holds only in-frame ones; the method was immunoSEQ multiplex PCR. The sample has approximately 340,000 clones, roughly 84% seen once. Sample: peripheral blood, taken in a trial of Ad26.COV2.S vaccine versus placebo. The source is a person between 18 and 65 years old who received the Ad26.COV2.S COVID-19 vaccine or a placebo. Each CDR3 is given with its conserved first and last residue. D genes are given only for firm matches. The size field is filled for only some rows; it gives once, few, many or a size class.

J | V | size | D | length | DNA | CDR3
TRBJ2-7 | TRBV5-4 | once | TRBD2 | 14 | TGTGCCAGCAGCTTAGCCGGGACTAACTACGAGCAGTACTTC | CASSLAGTNYEQYF
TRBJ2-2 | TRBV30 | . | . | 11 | TGTGCCTGGAGTCGCGGTGGGGAGCTGTTTTTT | CAWSRGGELFF
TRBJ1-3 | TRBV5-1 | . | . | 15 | TGCGCCAGCAGCCCTGGTACAGTAGGAGGAAACACCATATATTTT | CASSPGTVGGNTIYF
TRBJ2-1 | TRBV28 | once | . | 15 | TGTGCCAGCAGTTTATTAGGCGGGTATCACAATGAGCAGTTCTTC | CASSLLGGYHNEQFF
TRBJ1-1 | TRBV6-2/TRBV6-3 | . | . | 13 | TGTGCCAGCAGCATTACTCCGAGGGCTGAAGCTTTCTTT | CASSITPRAEAFF
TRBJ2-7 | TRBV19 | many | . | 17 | TGTGCCAGTAGTATGCCGAATCTCAGGACCGGGAAATACGAGCAGTACTTC | CASSMPNLRTGKYEQYF
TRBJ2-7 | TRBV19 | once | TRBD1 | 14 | TGTGCCAGTAGACCCGGGACAGGGGCCTACGAGCAGTACTTC | CASRPGTGAYEQYF
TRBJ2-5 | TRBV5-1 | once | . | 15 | TGCGCCAGCAGCTTTTCGGCGGGAACCCAAGAGACCCAGTACTTC | CASSFSAGTQETQYF
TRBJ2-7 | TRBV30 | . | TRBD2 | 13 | TGTGCCTGGGGACTAGCGGGATTGGGAGAGCAGTACTTC | CAWGLAGLGEQYF
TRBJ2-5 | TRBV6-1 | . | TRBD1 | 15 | TGTGCCAGCAGTGATAAGACAGGGAGAGGTGAGACCCAGTACTTC | CASSDKTGRGETQYF
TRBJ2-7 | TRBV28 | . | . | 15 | TGTGCCAGCTACCGGGGCCGGGCCTGGCCCTACGAGCAGTACTTC | CASYRGRAWPYEQYF
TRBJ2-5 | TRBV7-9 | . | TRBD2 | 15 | TGTGCCAGCAGCTTAGGGGCGGGGGAGCAAGAGACCCAGTACTTC | CASSLGAGEQETQYF
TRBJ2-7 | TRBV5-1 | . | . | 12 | TGCGCCAGCAGCTCGGAAGGGGGGGAGCAGTACTTC | CASSSEGGEQYF
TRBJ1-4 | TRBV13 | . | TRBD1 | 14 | TGTGCCAGCAGCCGTACTCGGACAGGGGAAAAACTGTTTTTT | CASSRTRTGEKLFF
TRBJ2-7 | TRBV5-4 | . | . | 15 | TGTGCCAGCAGCTCTAGACAGGCAAGCTCCTACGAGCAGTACTTC | CASSSRQASSYEQYF
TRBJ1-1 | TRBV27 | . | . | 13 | TGTGCCAGCACCCGGGACATTAACACTGAAGCTTTCTTT | CASTRDINTEAFF
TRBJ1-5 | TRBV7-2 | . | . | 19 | TGTGCCAGCAGCTTACTCCCTTTACGAACAGGGTCAGGCAATCAGCCCCAGCATTTT | CASSLLPLRTGSGNQPQHF
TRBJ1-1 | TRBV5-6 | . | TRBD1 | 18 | TGTGCCAGCAGCTTTTTACCCGGGACAGGGTTTCGGAACACTGAAGCTTTCTTT | CASSFLPGTGFRNTEAFF
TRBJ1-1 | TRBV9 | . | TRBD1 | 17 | TGTGCCAGCAGCGTAGGGGCAGGGGGCCTTAAGAACACTGAAGCTTTCTTT | CASSVGAGGLKNTEAFF
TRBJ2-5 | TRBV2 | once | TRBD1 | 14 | TGTGCCAGCAGTGAGTGGGACAGCCAAGAGACCCAGTACTTC | CASSEWDSQETQYF
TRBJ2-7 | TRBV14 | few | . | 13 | TGTGCCAGCAGCCAGGGGTTCTCAGGGGAGCAGTACTTC | CASSQGFSGEQYF
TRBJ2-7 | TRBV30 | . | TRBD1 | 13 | TGTGCCTGGATAGGGACAGGGGGCTACGAGCAGTACTTC | CAWIGTGGYEQYF
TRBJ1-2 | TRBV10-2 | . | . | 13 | TGCGCCAGCAGTGAGCGGGGGGTATATGGCTACACCTTC | CASSERGVYGYTF
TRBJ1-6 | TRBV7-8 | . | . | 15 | TGTGCCAGCAGCCCCGATTTGAGCGACAATTCACCCCTCCACTTT | CASSPDLSDNSPLHF
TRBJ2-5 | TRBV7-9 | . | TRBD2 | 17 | TGTGCCAGCAGCTTAGCGCATCTTAGCGGGAGACAAGAGACCCAGTACTTC | CASSLAHLSGRQETQYF
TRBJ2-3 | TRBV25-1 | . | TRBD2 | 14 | TGTGCCAGCAGGTCTAGCGGCCCGTCAGATACGCAGTATTTT | CASRSSGPSDTQYF
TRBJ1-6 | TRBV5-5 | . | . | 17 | TGTGCCAGCAGCTTTCAACTATCAGGGCAATATAATTCACCCCTCCACTTT | CASSFQLSGQYNSPLHF
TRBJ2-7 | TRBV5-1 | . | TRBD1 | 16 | TGCGCCAGCAGCTTGGATGGTAACAGGGGAAACTACGAGCAGTACTTC | CASSLDGNRGNYEQYF